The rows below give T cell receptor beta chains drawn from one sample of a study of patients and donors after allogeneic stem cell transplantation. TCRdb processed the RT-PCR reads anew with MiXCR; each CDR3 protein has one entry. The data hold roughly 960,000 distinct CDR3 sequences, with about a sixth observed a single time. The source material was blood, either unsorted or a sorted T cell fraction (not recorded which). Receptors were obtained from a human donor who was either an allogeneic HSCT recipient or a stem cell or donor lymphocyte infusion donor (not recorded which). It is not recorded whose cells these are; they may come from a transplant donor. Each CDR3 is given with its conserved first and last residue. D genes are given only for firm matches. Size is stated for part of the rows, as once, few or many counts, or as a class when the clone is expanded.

TGTGCCAGCAGCTTGCGCTCCGGGATGGGGAATGAGCAGTTCTTC	CASSLRSGMGNEQFF	-	TRBV7-2	TRBJ2-1	few
TGTGCCAGCAGCCCCGGCTGGGGAGAACTGTTTTTT	CASSPGWGELFF	-	TRBV13	TRBJ1-4	-
TGTGCCAGCAGCCATTCGGGAGGGATTCAGCATTTT	CASSHSGGIQHF	-	TRBV11-3	TRBJ1-5	few
TGCAGTGCTAGAGTGCCAGCGGCCTACAATGAGCAGTTCTTC	CSARVPAAYNEQFF	-	TRBV20-1	TRBJ2-1	few
TGTGCCAGCAGCTTAGTTTGGCAGGCCCTGAACACCGGGGAGCTGTTTTTT	CASSLVWQALNTGELFF	-	TRBV7-2	TRBJ2-2	-
TGTGCCAGCAGCTCAGGGGGGGACAGTCAAGAGACCCAGTACTTC	CASSSGGDSQETQYF	-	TRBV11-3	TRBJ2-5	-
TGCGCCAGCAGCCAAGTAGGCGGGCATGAGCAGTTCTTC	CASSQVGGHEQFF	-	TRBV4-3	TRBJ2-1	few
TGTGCCAGCAGTACTGACAGGTGGGCCTACGAGCAGTACTTC	CASSTDRWAYEQYF	-	TRBV28	TRBJ2-7	-
TGCAGCGTCCCGTCTCAATATAGGAGCTCCTACAATGAGCAGTTCTTC	CSVPSQYRSSYNEQFF	-	TRBV29-1	TRBJ2-1	-
TGTGCCAGCAGCTTCCGGGACCGTGCATCCGTGGATACGCAGTATTTT	CASSFRDRASVDTQYF	-	TRBV9	TRBJ2-3	few
TGTGCCAGCTCACCACCTTTAAGAATTGTCGTTGGGGACACAGATACGCAGTATTTT	CASSPPLRIVVGDTDTQYF	-	TRBV18	TRBJ2-3	-
TGCAGCGTTCCAGGGTTATCCAGGGATAACACTGAAGCTTTCTTT	CSVPGLSRDNTEAFF	-	TRBV29-1	TRBJ1-1	few
TGTGCCACCAGTGAACCGGGACAGGGCTATGGCTACACCTTC	CATSEPGQGYGYTF	TRBD1	TRBV24-1	TRBJ1-2	few
TGTGCCAGCAGTGCTATCAGGGAGGAGAGTGAAAAACTGTTTTTT	CASSAIREESEKLFF	-	TRBV2	TRBJ1-4	-
TGTGCCACTACGGGGACAGCCTCCTACGAGCAGTACTTC	CATTGTASYEQYF	TRBD1	TRBV19	TRBJ2-7	few
TGTGCCAGCAGCCAAGTTGGAACGGGGGCCCAAGAGACCCAGTACTTC	CASSQVGTGAQETQYF	-	TRBV4-2	TRBJ2-5	few
TGTGCCAGCAGCGAACTAGGGGGACGGCAGCCCCAGCATTTT	CASSELGGRQPQHF	-	TRBV9	TRBJ1-5	-
TGTGCCAGCACCCCGTCCTCGAACACCGGGGAGCTGTTTTTT	CASTPSSNTGELFF	-	TRBV7-2	TRBJ2-2	few
TGTGCCATCAGGCGGGAGGCTTTTATGGACCTTCGGGATACGCAGTATTTT	CAIRREAFMDLRDTQYF	TRBD2	TRBV10-3	TRBJ2-3	few
TGTGCCAGCAGTTACTCTGCTAGCTTGTACAATGAGCAGTTCTTC	CASSYSASLYNEQFF	-	TRBV6-2/TRBV6-3	TRBJ2-1	-
TGTGCCAGCAGTGAACAAGGCAGGGCGCTCACAGATACGCAGTATTTT	CASSEQGRALTDTQYF	-	TRBV25-1	TRBJ2-3	-
TGTGCCAGCAGCTTATTGCCGGGACAGGGCAACAATGAGCAGTTCTTC	CASSLLPGQGNNEQFF	TRBD1	TRBV7-2	TRBJ2-1	many
TGTGCCAGCAGCTTAAGGGCGCCGAGGGTGGATCGAGCTTTCTTT	CASSLRAPRVDRAFF	-	TRBV7-2	TRBJ1-1	-
TGTGCCAGCAGTCGCCCGGACAGGGGGACCTATGGCTACACCTTC	CASSRPDRGTYGYTF	TRBD1	TRBV6-1	TRBJ1-2	few
TGTGCCAGCAGCGCCACCTTAGCGGGAGCGGGCAATGAGCAGTTCTTC	CASSATLAGAGNEQFF	TRBD2	TRBV9	TRBJ2-1	few
TGCAGTGCTAGGGGGGCAGAGGGCTACACCTTC	CSARGAEGYTF	-	TRBV20-1	TRBJ1-2	-
TGTGCCAGCAGCTTAGGAGGACTAGCGGGGGGGCCTGTTCAAGATACGCAGTATTTT	CASSLGGLAGGPVQDTQYF	TRBD2	TRBV11-2	TRBJ2-3	-
TGTGCCAGCGGTCCTAGCTCCTACGAGCAGTACTTC	CASGPSSYEQYF	-	TRBV2	TRBJ2-7	-
TGTGCCAGCAGCTACGACCCGGGGGCCCTCACAGATACGCAGTATTTT	CASSYDPGALTDTQYF	-	TRBV9	TRBJ2-3	-
TGCAGTGCCCCGACTAGCGGGCAACAAGAGACCCAGTACTTC	CSAPTSGQQETQYF	TRBD2	TRBV20-1	TRBJ2-5	-
TGCGCCAGCAGCCAATTTTTAGCGGGAAGGAACACCGGGGAGCTGTTTTTT	CASSQFLAGRNTGELFF	TRBD2	TRBV4-1	TRBJ2-2	many
TGCAGTGTTGCCGGCGGGGTATCTAGCACAGATACGCAGTATTTT	CSVAGGVSSTDTQYF	-	TRBV20-1	TRBJ2-3	few
TGCGCCAGCAGCCAAGAAATACCTAGCGGGGGAAACACCGGGGAGCTGTTTTTT	CASSQEIPSGGNTGELFF	TRBD2	TRBV4-3	TRBJ2-2	many
TGTGCCAGCACCCCCCGCAGGGGTCGGGGAGAGACCCAGTACTTC	CASTPRRGRGETQYF	-	TRBV28	TRBJ2-5	-
TGTGCCAGCAGCCCCCGTGGAGAGACGAATGAAAAACTGTTTTTT	CASSPRGETNEKLFF	-	TRBV7-6	TRBJ1-4	-
TGTGCCAGCAGCAACCTGGAAATCGGAGGGGCTCAAGAGACCCAGTACTTC	CASSNLEIGGAQETQYF	-	TRBV7-9	TRBJ2-5	-
TGTGCCAGCAGTTACCTCGGGCAGGACTCCTATAATTCACCCCTCCACTTT	CASSYLGQDSYNSPLHF	-	TRBV6-5	TRBJ1-6	-
TGTGCCAGCAGCCAAGTAGGCGGGGAGAAAGAGACCCAGTACTTC	CASSQVGGEKETQYF	-	TRBV4-2	TRBJ2-5	few
TGTGCCAGCAGCTTTCCGGGACGGAAGAATGAAAAACTGTTTTTT	CASSFPGRKNEKLFF	-	TRBV12-3/TRBV12-4	TRBJ1-4	few
TGCGCCAGCAGCTCATACAACTCTGGGGCCAACGTCCTGACTTTC	CASSSYNSGANVLTF	-	TRBV5-1	TRBJ2-6	-
TGTGCCAGCAGCGGGTGGGACCGGAGGTACGAGCAGTACTTC	CASSGWDRRYEQYF	-	TRBV7-8	TRBJ2-7	few
TGCAGCGTTGAGCGAGCGGGGGGGCCGTTAAATACGCAGTATTTT	CSVERAGGPLNTQYF	TRBD2	TRBV29-1	TRBJ2-3	-
TGTGCCAGCAGCGTACTGGGGAATGAAGCTTTCTTT	CASSVLGNEAFF	-	TRBV9	TRBJ1-1	few
TGCGCCAGCAGCTTGGAGGGCGTGAGCAATCAGCCCCAGCATTTT	CASSLEGVSNQPQHF	-	TRBV5-1	TRBJ1-5	many
TGCGCCAGCAGCCAAGACTGGCGGGCGGAGCCCTACAATGAGCAGTTCTTC	CASSQDWRAEPYNEQFF	-	TRBV4-3	TRBJ2-1	-